One and the same sample provided the 12 T cell receptor beta chains below, sequenced in a study of CD8+ T cells in alopecia areata. Isolated RNA was reverse transcribed into cDNA used as the sequencing template. Produced via immunoSEQ multiplex PCR; TCRdb's table is partial and in-frame only. The top ten hold roughly 1.2% of the sample, which has more than 200,000 clones, just over 65% seen once. Treatment here: oral pan-JAK inhibitor, 5-10 mg twice daily. The sample was CD4+ T cells sorted from blood, taken at week 44, from a patient treated with tofacitinib. These receptors were collected from a human donor with alopecia areata.

The chain joins TRBV5-1 to TRBJ2-7, with a possible D match to TRBD1 (6 bases). V was trimmed by 4 bases and J by 0 bases, leaving 17 bases between them. The CDR3 length is 16 residues. Germline CDR1 SGHRS, CDR2 YFSETQ. The DNA for the CDR3 is TGCGCCAGCAGCAACACGCCAGGGGCCGGCTCCTACGAGCAGTACTTC. It codes for CASSNTPGAGSYEQYF.

A single count supports this clone. The chain combines TRBV11-2 with TRBJ1-1, with D unresolved. This CDR3 has 13 amino acids. From germline, CDR1 is SGHAT and CDR2 FQNNGV. V lost 5 bases, J lost 1 base, and 8 bases lay in between. The CDR3 DNA reads TGTGCCAGCAGCCGACTAACGAACACTGAAGCTTTCTTT. Translation: CASSRLTNTEAFF.

Written as DNA, the CDR3 is TGTGCCAGCAAAAAAGGAGACCAGCCCCAGCATTTT. It encodes CASKKGDQPQHF. The rearrangement uses TRBV27 and TRBJ1-5; D remains ambiguous. From germline, CDR1 is MNHEY and CDR2 SMNVEV (reference sequence). The CDR3 extends over 12 amino acids. Deletions cut 7 bases from V and 7 bases from J, with 11 bases between.

This rearrangement joins TRBV30 to TRBJ2-3, with D maybe TRBD1 (5 bases). This CDR3 is built from 15 residues. V gave up 2 bases and J gave up 4 bases, with 16 bases separating them. Per the germline V gene, CDR1 is GTSNPN and CDR2 is SVGIG (reference sequence). CDR3 sequence (DNA): TGTGCCTGGAGTTCAGGGAACGAGGCAGCAGATACGCAGTATTTT. Its translation: CAWSSGNEAADTQYF.

J is TRBJ2-1 and V is TRBV5-1; possible D gene TRBD1, 5 bases. The CDR3 extends over 20 amino acids. V was shortened by 0 bases and J by 5 bases, with 27 bases between the two germline ends. CDR1 is SGHRS and CDR2 is YFSETQ in the germline V gene. The CDR3 DNA sequence: TGCGCCAGCAGCTTGGTGTCCGGTTGGGGCCAAACAAAGATTCACAATGAGCAGTTCTTC. Encoded protein: CASSLVSGWGQTKIHNEQFF.

The chain carries TRBV29-1 and TRBJ1-1, with a weak D call TRBD1 (6 bases). V lost 0 bases and J lost 4, with 15 bases in between. Germline V gene lookup returns CDR1 SQVTM and CDR2 ANQGSEA. The CDR3 has 15 amino acids. For the CDR3, the DNA is TGCAGCGTTGAAGATGTCAGGGGCCGAGGCACTGAAGCTTTCTTT. It yields the protein CSVEDVRGRGTEAFF.

This clone was seen more than once but under ten times. V gene TRBV15 combines with J gene TRBJ2-7, with D unclear. Trimming stripped 4 bases from V and 1 base from J, with 8 bases between. The CDR3 has 13 residues. Germline values: CDR1 LNHNV, CDR2 YYDKDF (reference sequence). Here the CDR3 reads CATSMASSYEQYF. In DNA form, the CDR3 reads TGTGCCACCAGCATGGCAAGTTCCTACGAGCAGTACTTC.

In its sample, this clone was seen a few times. V and J are TRBV30 and TRBJ2-6; D is unclear. Germline CDR1 reads GTSNPN; CDR2 reads SVGIG (reference sequence). The length of the CDR3 is 14 residues. The germline V and J ends were trimmed by 3 bases and 0 bases, with 6 bases remaining between them. The CDR3 loop reads CAWRASSGANVLTF. The CDR3 coding sequence is TGTGCCTGGAGGGCCAGCTCTGGGGCCAACGTCCTGACTTTC.

This clone was seen only a few times. Other nucleotide sequences in the sample specify the same CDR3. The CDR3 loop is CSVEGQGGGYGYTF. The CDR3 DNA reads as TGCAGCGTTGAAGGGCAGGGGGGTGGCTATGGCTACACCTTC. The chain couples TRBV29-1 to TRBJ1-2; 7 bases agree with TRBD1. The length of the CDR3 is 14 residues. Germline V lookup: CDR1 SQVTM, CDR2 ANQGSEA. V lost 1 base, J lost 4 bases, and 6 bases stayed unmatched.

This clone occurred a few times. The CDR3 is CASTSRGGSYQPQHF. The CDR3 DNA reads TGTGCCAGTACCTCCCGGGGAGGGAGTTATCAGCCCCAGCATTTT. The chain uses TRBV19 and TRBJ1-5; D gene unclear. The CDR3 runs 15 residues. Trimming left V 7 bases short and J 5 bases short, with 18 bases between. Germline-derived CDR1 and CDR2 are LNHDA and SQIVND (reference sequence).

The chain employs TRBV5-3 and TRBJ2-1; D might be TRBD1 (5 bases). TRBV5-3 is identified as an open reading frame with a role that is uncertain. Trimming cost V 1 base and J 1 base, with 18 bases left between them. CDR3 length: 18 amino acids. Here the CDR3 reads CARSLRRWWTKSYNEQFF. The CDR3 DNA sequence: TGTGCCAGAAGCTTGCGGAGATGGTGGACAAAGTCCTACAATGAGCAGTTCTTC.

This clone was observed a few times. The same CDR3 also results from other DNA sequences found in this sample. This chain uses TRBV20-1 with TRBJ2-5; unclear D gene. Trimming removed 3 bases from V and 1 base from J, with 3 bases in between. Germline loops: CDR1 DFQATT, CDR2 SNEGSKA (reference sequence). This CDR3 comprises 11 residues. The CDR3 loop reads CSASAQETQYF. CDR3 coding DNA: TGCAGTGCTAGCGCCCAAGAGACCCAGTACTTC.